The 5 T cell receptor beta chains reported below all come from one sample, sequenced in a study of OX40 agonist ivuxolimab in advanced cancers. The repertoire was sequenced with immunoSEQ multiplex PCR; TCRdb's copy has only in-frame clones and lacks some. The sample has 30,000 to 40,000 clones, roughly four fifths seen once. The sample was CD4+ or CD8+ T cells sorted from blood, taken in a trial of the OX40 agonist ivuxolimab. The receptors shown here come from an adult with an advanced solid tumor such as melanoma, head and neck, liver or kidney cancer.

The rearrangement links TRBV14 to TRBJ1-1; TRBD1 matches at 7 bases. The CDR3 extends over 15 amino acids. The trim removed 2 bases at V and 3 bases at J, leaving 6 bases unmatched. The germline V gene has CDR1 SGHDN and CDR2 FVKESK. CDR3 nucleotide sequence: TGTGCCAGCAGCCAATTAGGGGGCTTCGACACTGAAGCTTTCTTT. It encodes CASSQLGGFDTEAFF. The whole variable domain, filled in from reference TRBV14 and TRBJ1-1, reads EAGVTQFPSHSVIEKGQTVTLRCDPISGHDNLYWYRRVMGKEIKFLLHFVKESKQDESGMPNNRFLAERTGGTYSTLKVQPAELEDSGVYFCASSQLGGFDTEAFFGQGTRLTVV.

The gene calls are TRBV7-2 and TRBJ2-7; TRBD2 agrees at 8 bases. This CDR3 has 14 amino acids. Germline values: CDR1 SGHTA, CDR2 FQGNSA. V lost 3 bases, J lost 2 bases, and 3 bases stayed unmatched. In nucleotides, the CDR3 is TGTGCCAGCAGCTTCGGGACTAGAGCCTACGAGCAGTACTTC. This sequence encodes CASSFGTRAYEQYF. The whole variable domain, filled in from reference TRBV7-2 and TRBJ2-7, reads GAGVSQSPSNKVTEKGKDVELRCDPISGHTALYWYRQSLGQGLEFLIYFQGNSAPDKSGLPSDRFSAERTGGSVSTLTIQRTQQEDSAVYLCASSFGTRAYEQYFGPGTRLTVT.

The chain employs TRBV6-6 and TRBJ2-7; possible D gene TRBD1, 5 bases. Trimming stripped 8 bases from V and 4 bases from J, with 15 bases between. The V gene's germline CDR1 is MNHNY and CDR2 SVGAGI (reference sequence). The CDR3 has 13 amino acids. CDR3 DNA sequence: TGTGCCAGCGCAGAGTCGACAGATTACGAGCAGTACTTC. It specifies CASAESTDYEQYF.

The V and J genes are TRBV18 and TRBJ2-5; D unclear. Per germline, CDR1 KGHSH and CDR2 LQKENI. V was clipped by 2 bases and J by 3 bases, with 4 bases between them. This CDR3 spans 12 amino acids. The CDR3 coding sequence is TGTGCCAGCTCACCAGAGAAAGAGACCCAGTACTTC. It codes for CASSPEKETQYF.

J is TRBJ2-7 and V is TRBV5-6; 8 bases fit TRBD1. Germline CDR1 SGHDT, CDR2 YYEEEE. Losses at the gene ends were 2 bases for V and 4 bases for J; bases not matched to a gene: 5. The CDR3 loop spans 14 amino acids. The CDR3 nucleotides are TGTGCCAGCAGCTTCGTACAGGGGGTGTACGAGCAGTACTTC. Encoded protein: CASSFVQGVYEQYF.